The sequence of this T cell receptor (beta chain) was determined in a study of radiotherapy plus CTLA-4 blockade in lung cancer. The CDR3 is 14 residues long. Per the germline V gene, CDR1 is MDHEN and CDR2 is SYDVKM. V was clipped by 5 bases and J by 4 bases; unmatched bases: 7. The table came from immunoSEQ multiplex PCR; TCRdb's copy has only in-frame clones and leaves some out. The table records about 50,000 clones, about four fifths of them present only once. People whose metastatic non-small-cell lung cancer was chemo-refractory got focal radiation along with CTLA-4 blockade by ipilimumab. The receptor was derived from a human donor with non-small cell lung cancer whose response to radiotherapy plus ipilimumab could not be evaluated. The rearrangement uses TRBV28 and TRBJ2-7; 8 bases fit TRBD1. This specimen was peripheral blood, taken from a patient treated with radiotherapy plus ipilimumab. The CDR3 reads CASSIGTGLYEQYF. CDR3 DNA sequence: TGTGCCAGCAGTATCGGGACAGGTCTATACGAGCAGTACTTC.